Below, 3 T cell receptor beta chains from the same sample are listed, as sequenced in a study of blood T cell repertoires in COVID-19. Repertoires were generated with immunoSEQ multiplex PCR, while TCRdb's copy carries only in-frame clones and drops some. Here the sample spans 390,000 or so clones, 80% to 90% being singletons. The source material was peripheral blood. The receptors originated from a woman aged 25 to 39 with COVID-19, enrolled during active disease.

This rearrangement joins TRBV2 to TRBJ1-5; D is possibly TRBD1 (5 bases). Germline V gene data show CDR1 as SNHLY and CDR2 as FYNNEI. This CDR3 has 15 amino acids. V was cut by 5 bases and J by 4 bases, with 15 bases left in between. Written as DNA, the CDR3 is TGTGCCAGCAGTCTAAAGGGGATCGGAAATCAGCCCCAGCATTTT. It yields the protein CASSLKGIGNQPQHF.

The V and J genes are TRBV6-2 or TRBV6-3 and TRBJ2-2; unclear D gene. V lost 2 bases and J lost 8, with 9 bases in between. CDR3 length: 13 amino acids. Germline V gene sequence: CDR1 MNHEY, CDR2 SVGEGT. In DNA, the CDR3 is TGTGCCAGCAGTTACCACTTGAAGGGGGAGCTGTTTTTT. Its translation is CASSYHLKGELFF.

The genes are TRBV19 and TRBJ2-7, with a possible D match to TRBD2 (5 bases). The CDR3 has 13 amino acids. Germline CDR1 reads LNHDA; CDR2 reads SQIVND (reference sequence). The V and J ends lost 3 bases and 3 bases respectively, with 9 bases between them. The CDR3 loop reads CASSMTTLYEQYF. CDR3 coding DNA: TGTGCCAGTAGTATGACTACCCTCTACGAGCAGTACTTC.